Below are 15 T cell receptor beta chains sequenced from a single sample in a study of blood T cell repertoires in COVID-19. This table comes from immunoSEQ multiplex PCR, and its TCRdb copy is limited to in-frame clones, with some not included. Altogether 150,000 to 200,000 clones are present, over 80% being singletons, with the ten largest covering under 15%. The sample taken for sequencing was PBMCs or T cells enriched from blood (not recorded which). The receptors here all came from a woman aged 55-75 years who had recovered from COVID-19.

The chain employs TRBV18 and TRBJ2-3, with 14 bases identical to TRBD2. Per germline, CDR1 KGHSH and CDR2 LQKENI. There are 16 residues in the CDR3. Trimming at V came to 4 bases and at J to 6 bases, leaving 6 bases not matched to a gene. This chain's CDR3 is CASSRGTSGSEDTQYF. As DNA, the CDR3 is TGTGCCAGCTCACGTGGGACTAGCGGGAGCGAGGATACGCAGTATTTT.

In its sample, this clone was seen once. The chain is built from TRBV2 and TRBJ1-1, with 8 bases matching TRBD1. J lost 6 bases, V lost 7 bases, and 10 bases had no gene match. The CDR3 runs to 14 residues. Germline values: CDR1 SNHLY, CDR2 FYNNEI. CDR3 nucleotide sequence: TGTGCCAGCAATTATCAGGGGGCTGGAGCTGAAGCTTTCTTT. Translation gives CASNYQGAGAEAFF. Filled out from reference TRBV2 and TRBJ1-1, the complete variable domain reads EPEVTQTPSHQVTQMGQEVILRCVPISNHLYFYWYRQILGQKVEFLVSFYNNEISEKSEIFDDQFSVERPDGSNFTLKIRSTKLEDSAMYFCASNYQGAGAEAFFGQGTRLTVV.

This chain links TRBV5-4 with TRBJ1-2; D ambiguous. Trimming removed 5 bases at V and 1 base at J, with 12 bases between. The CDR3 extends over 14 amino acids. Germline V gene sequence: CDR1 SGHNT, CDR2 YYREEE (reference sequence). CDR3 loop: CASRVWRGNYGYTF. The CDR3 nucleotides read TGTGCCAGCAGAGTTTGGCGGGGTAACTATGGCTACACCTTC.

V usage is TRBV5-1 and J usage is TRBJ1-1; D not certain. The CDR3 runs 14 residues. The ends were cut back, 0 bases at V and 4 bases at J, with 10 bases in the middle. CDR1 and CDR2 from the germline V gene are SGHRS and YFSETQ. CDR3 in DNA: TGCGCCAGCAGCTTGGTAAGCGGGAGCACTGAAGCTTTCTTT. The encoded protein is CASSLVSGSTEAFF.

This chain joins TRBV4-1 and TRBJ2-7, with D perhaps TRBD1 (5 bases). This CDR3 is 15 amino acids long. V was trimmed by 1 base and J by 4 bases, leaving 14 bases between them. CDR1 MGHRA and CDR2 YSYEKL come from the germline V gene. This chain's CDR3 is CASSQVGHGSYEQYF. CDR3 nucleotide sequence: TGCGCCAGCAGCCAAGTAGGACACGGATCTTACGAGCAGTACTTC.

The chain links TRBV5-1 to TRBJ2-1; TRBD2 aligns across 9 bases. Germline V gene data show CDR1 as SGHRS and CDR2 as YFSETQ. There are 14 residues in the CDR3. J was trimmed by 12 bases and V by 1 base; bases with no gene match: 8. The CDR3 nucleotides are TGCGCCAGCAGCTTGTTAGCGGGAGAGGGACGGCAGTTCTTC. The encoded protein is CASSLLAGEGRQFF.

A few counts support this clone. At the DNA level, this CDR3 is encoded by other sequences in the same sample as well. The chain recombines TRBV5-4 with TRBJ1-1; perhaps TRBD1 as D (5 bases). This CDR3 comprises 14 residues. Between the trimmed V and J ends, which lost 4 bases and 3 bases, there was a span of 13 bases. Germline CDR1 reads SGHNT; CDR2 reads YYREEE (reference sequence). CDR3 amino acids: CASSPPGGDTEAFF. The DNA for the CDR3 is TGTGCCAGCAGCCCCCCGGGAGGGGACACTGAAGCTTTCTTT.

V gene TRBV24-1 combines with J gene TRBJ2-1, with 12 bases lining up with TRBD2. This CDR3 has 20 amino acids. The J segment lost 6 bases and the V segment lost 2 bases, leaving 16 bases of the junction unmatched. The germline gives CDR1 KGHDR, CDR2 SFDVKD. CDR3 DNA sequence: TGTGCCACCAGTGATTCCTCGACAGGGCTGCTAGCGGGAGGGTCCAATGAGCAGTTCTTC. It yields the protein CATSDSSTGLLAGGSNEQFF.

This rearrangement joins TRBV19 to TRBJ1-6; possibly TRBD1 for D (5 bases). The germline CDR1 and CDR2 sequences are LNHDA and SQIVND (reference sequence). V lost 5 bases, J lost 0 bases, and 11 bases lay in between. The length of the CDR3 is 16 residues. This CDR3 reads CASSPGYSSYNSPLHF. The DNA of the CDR3 is TGTGCCAGTAGTCCAGGGTACAGCTCCTATAATTCACCCCTCCACTTT.

J is TRBJ1-5 and V is TRBV28; D is uncertain. The V end was cut by 5 bases, the J end by 7 bases, with 18 bases between. CDR3 length: 15 residues. Germline assignment: CDR1 MDHEN and CDR2 SYDVKM. CDR3 region: CASSSQDPWRQPQHF. The CDR3 DNA reads as TGTGCCAGCAGTAGTCAGGACCCCTGGAGGCAGCCCCAGCATTTT.

The V call is TRBV30, the J call TRBJ2-1, with a possible D match to TRBD1 (6 bases). CDR3 size: 14 residues. With 0 bases removed from V and 3 bases from J, the gap between germline ends came to 9 bases. Germline values: CDR1 GTSNPN, CDR2 SVGIG (reference sequence). The CDR3 region is CAWSVTGIYNEQFF. CDR3 bases: TGTGCCTGGAGTGTAACAGGGATCTACAATGAGCAGTTCTTC.

J is TRBJ2-3 and V is TRBV25-1; 10 nucleotides line up with TRBD2. The CDR3 covers 17 residues. CDR1 and CDR2 (germline): MGHDK, SYGVNS. V shed 1 base and J 3 bases; nucleotides not matched to a gene: 7. The CDR3 DNA is TGTGCCAGCAGTGAATTTGAAAGCGGGAGGGTGACAGATACGCAGTATTTT. This sequence encodes CASSEFESGRVTDTQYF.

The chain has TRBV7-2 and TRBJ2-1, with TRBD1 as a possible D gene (6 bases). The CDR3 has 14 amino acids. Germline V gene lookup returns CDR1 SGHTA and CDR2 FQGNSA. V dropped 2 bases and J dropped 2 bases, with 7 bases sitting between them. CDR3 nucleotides: TGTGCCAGCAGCTTACGGGACACCTACAATGAGCAGTTCTTC. Translation gives CASSLRDTYNEQFF.

J is TRBJ1-1 and V is TRBV7-2; D gene uncertain. The CDR3 is made up of 13 amino acids. From germline, CDR1 is SGHTA and CDR2 FQGNSA. Trimming removed 0 bases at V and 3 bases at J, with 5 bases between. Here the CDR3 reads CASSLAGHTEAFF. CDR3 bases: TGTGCCAGCAGCTTAGCGGGCCACACTGAAGCTTTCTTT.

The genes are TRBV4-1 and TRBJ2-7; weak D call: TRBD2 (5 bases). Germline CDR1 reads MGHRA; CDR2 reads YSYEKL. Deletions cut 3 bases from V and 0 bases from J, with 18 bases between. The CDR3 totals 17 residues. The CDR3 protein is CASSQKKGSVISYEQYF. The CDR3 DNA reads TGCGCCAGCAGCCAGAAAAAAGGGAGCGTCATCTCCTACGAGCAGTACTTC.